This TCR beta chain was sequenced in a study of shared clonotypes between healthy human individuals. Per the germline V gene, CDR1 is SGHDT and CDR2 is YYEEEE. The CDR3 totals 16 residues. Germline trimming cut 4 bases from V and 2 bases from J; bases unmatched to any gene: 5. Profiled with immunoSEQ multiplex PCR; TCRdb holds only in-frame clones, not every one. The sample lists millions of clones; around 94% were seen once. Splitting the CD4+ cells yielded a CD45RA+ naive subset and a CD45RA-negative memory subset. Specimen: naive CD4+ T cells sorted from blood. Subset noted: CD45RA+ positively selected. This sequence was found in a man aged 18-30 years in good health. V usage is TRBV5-6 and J usage is TRBJ1-3; 11 bases agree with TRBD1. Here the CDR3 reads CASSPDRGRPGNTIYF. As DNA, the CDR3 is TGTGCCAGCAGCCCGGACAGGGGGCGTCCTGGAAACACCATATATTTT.